This T cell receptor (beta chain) is from a study of OX40 agonist ivuxolimab in advanced cancers. The study's findings and limits: The investigators did not determine what antigen specificity the expanded peripheral T cells had.

Blood was sampled at baseline, cycle 4 day 1, and cycle 7 day 1. A remark on this clone: Its cognate antigen is unknown.

Trimming cost V 3 bases and J 6 bases; bases outside gene matches: 14. Germline CDR1 GTSNPN, CDR2 SVGIG (reference sequence). CDR3 length: 15 residues. The protocol was immunoSEQ multiplex PCR, while the TCRdb copy is restricted to in-frame clones and leaves out a portion. The top ten clones hold 0.8% to 0.9% of a sample with 90,000 to 100,000 clones, about 88% of them seen once. Here the sequenced sample was CD4+ or CD8+ T cells sorted from blood, taken in a trial of the OX40 agonist ivuxolimab. The sequence derives from an adult with an advanced solid tumor such as melanoma, head and neck, liver or kidney cancer. The J gene is TRBJ2-7, the V gene TRBV30; 7 bases are shared with TRBD1. The CDR3 sequence: CAWSPQTGIGVEQYF. The DNA for the CDR3 is TGTGCCTGGAGCCCACAGACAGGGATAGGGGTCGAGCAGTACTTC.